The entry that follows covers one TCR beta chain sequence. V gave up 4 bases and J gave up 3 bases, with 8 bases separating them. The length of the CDR3 is 13 residues. CDR1 is SGHRS and CDR2 is YFSETQ in the germline V gene. These data originate in a study of control samples from healthy donors and cancer patients. Libraries were prepared by immunoSEQ multiplex PCR; TCRdb keeps only in-frame clonotypes and omits some of them. The sample holds about 86,000 clones, about 89% seen once. The clonotype comes from a woman between 50 and 59 years old with colorectal cancer. The source material was PBMCs. This chain connects TRBV5-1 to TRBJ1-3; D remains unclear. The CDR3 DNA sequence: TGCGCCAGCAGCGAGGACGGTGGAAACACCATATATTTT. Translated: CASSEDGGNTIYF.